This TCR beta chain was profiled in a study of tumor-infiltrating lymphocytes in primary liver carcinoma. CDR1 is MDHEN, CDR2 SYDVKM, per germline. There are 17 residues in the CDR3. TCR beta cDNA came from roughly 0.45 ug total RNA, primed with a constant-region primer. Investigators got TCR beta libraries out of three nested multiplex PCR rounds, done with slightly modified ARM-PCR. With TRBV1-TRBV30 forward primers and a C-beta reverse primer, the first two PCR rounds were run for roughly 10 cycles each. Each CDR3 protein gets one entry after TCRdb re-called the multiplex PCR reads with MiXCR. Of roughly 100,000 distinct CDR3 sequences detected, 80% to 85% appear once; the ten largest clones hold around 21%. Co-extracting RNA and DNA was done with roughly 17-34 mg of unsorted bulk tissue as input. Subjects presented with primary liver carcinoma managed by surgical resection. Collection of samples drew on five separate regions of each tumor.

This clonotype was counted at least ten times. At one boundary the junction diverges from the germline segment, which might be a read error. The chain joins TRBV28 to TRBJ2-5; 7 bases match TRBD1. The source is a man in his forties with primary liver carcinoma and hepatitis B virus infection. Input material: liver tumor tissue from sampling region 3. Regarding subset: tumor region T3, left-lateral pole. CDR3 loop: CASSFGLGTAIEEAQYF. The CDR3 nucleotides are TGTGCCAGCAGTTTTGGCCTCGGGACAGCGATTGAAGAGGCCCAGTACTTC.